The clone carrying this T cell receptor beta chain was detected a few times. This entry is derived from a study of T cells after yellow fever vaccination. Each CDR3 protein is one row after TCRdb ran MiXCR on the 5' RACE reads. The sample lists over 300,000 distinct CDR3 sequences; around 4% were seen once. This receptor was obtained from a man between 18 and 35 years old who received the YFV17D yellow fever vaccine. Sample: PBMCs, taken on the day of the yellow fever booster vaccination.

The CDR3, as DNA: TGTGCCAGCAGCCCCTCACAGGGAACCGGGGAGCTGTTTTTT. Translation: CASSPSQGTGELFF. This chain connects TRBV11-2 to TRBJ2-2, with D maybe TRBD1 (6 bases). This CDR3 comprises 14 residues. V lost 5 bases, J lost 5 bases, and 12 bases lay in between. Germline CDR1 SGHAT, CDR2 FQNNGV.